This T cell receptor beta chain is from a study of Graves' ophthalmopathy and Graves' hyperthyroidism. The TCR beta CDR3 regions underwent amplification from RNA transcripts. HTBI-primed first-round RT-PCR preceded second-round multiplex PCR. TCRdb analysed the multiplex PCR reads with MiXCR anew, one entry per CDR3 protein. Counted here are 400,000 or so distinct CDR3 sequences, approximately 15% occurring once; the ten biggest clones make up around 6.6%. Trimming stripped 0 bases from V and 2 bases from J, with 8 bases between. There are 14 residues in the CDR3. Ten or more counts support this clonotype.

The gene calls are TRBV12-3 or TRBV12-4 and TRBJ2-7; D uncertain. Input material: peripheral blood. The TCR comes from a woman aged 18-35 years with stable Graves' hyperthyroidism. DNA of the CDR3: TGTGCCAGCAGTTTAGCGCCCGGCCCCTACGAGCAGTACTTC. This sequence encodes CASSLAPGPYEQYF.